Following are 22 T cell receptor beta chains from one sample sequenced in a study of neurological immune-mediated disorders. TCRdb independently ran MiXCR on the 5' RACE reads; one entry per CDR3 protein. Among roughly 76,000 distinct CDR3 sequences, more than 3% were seen once, and the ten largest hold more than 4.5%. Sequencing was carried out using PBMCs. These receptor sequences come from a woman aged 50 to 60 with multiple sclerosis.

This clonotype occurred many times. The rearrangement uses TRBV19 and TRBJ1-1, with D tentatively TRBD1 (5 bases). This CDR3 region has 14 residues. The germline gives CDR1 LNHDA, CDR2 SQIVND (reference sequence). V was pared by 5 bases and J by 0 bases, with 10 bases between. The CDR3 is CASSAGYMNTEAFF. The CDR3 DNA is TGTGCCAGTAGTGCAGGGTACATGAACACTGAAGCTTTCTTT.

With respect to this clonotype: This could be a read error, since a much larger clone is one nucleotide away. It is likely a read error, because the conserved phenylalanine at the end of the CDR3 is missing. V usage is TRBV6-1 and J usage is TRBJ1-2; D possibly corresponds to TRBD1 (5 bases). V was cut by 0 bases and J by 9 bases, with 11 bases left in between. The germline V gene has CDR1 MNHNS and CDR2 SASEGT. CDR3 length equals 13 residues. The CDR3 DNA reads as TGTGCCAGCAGTGAAGCGGTACAGGCAAGCTACACCATC. Protein sequence: CASSEAVQASYTI.

This clonotype was counted at least ten times. This chain links TRBV10-3 with TRBJ2-2; D is unresolved. V was trimmed by 0 bases and J by 3 bases, leaving 2 bases between them. The CDR3 consists of 13 residues. Germline V gives CDR1 ENHRY, CDR2 SYGVKD. The CDR3 protein is CAISESYTGELFF. The DNA for the CDR3 is TGTGCCATCAGTGAGTCCTACACCGGGGAGCTGTTTTTT.

This clonotype was counted many times. V usage is TRBV27 and J usage is TRBJ1-4, with TRBD1 identical over 9 bases. The CDR3 has 16 residues. Germline V lookup: CDR1 MNHEY, CDR2 SMNVEV (reference sequence). V shed 6 bases, J shed 7 bases, and the junction held 12 bases outside the gene matches. DNA of the CDR3: TGTGCCAGCAGGATCGGGACAGGGAGGTTCGGTGAAAAACTGTTTTTT. It translates to CASRIGTGRFGEKLFF.

This clonotype appeared many times. The gene calls are TRBV5-1 and TRBJ1-1; D perhaps matches TRBD1 (6 bases). The CDR3 length is 15 residues. Trimming cost V 0 bases and J 1 base, with 10 bases left between them. Germline V CDR1 and CDR2: SGHRS, YFSETQ. CDR3: CASSLEGHRNTEAFF. CDR3 bases: TGCGCCAGCAGCTTGGAGGGACACAGGAACACTGAAGCTTTCTTT.

This clonotype was counted many times. The J gene is TRBJ2-7, the V gene TRBV29-1; 10 positions agree with TRBD1. J lost 2 bases, V lost 3 bases, and 4 bases had no gene match. This CDR3 comprises 14 residues. Germline lookup yields CDR1 SQVTM and CDR2 ANQGSEA. The CDR3 nucleotides read TGCAGCGTTGATATGGGACAGGGGCCCTACGAGCAGTACTTC. Translated: CSVDMGQGPYEQYF.

This clonotype was recorded at least ten times. CDR3 amino acids: CASSLYRDTEAFF. The CDR3 nucleotides read TGTGCCAGCAGCTTATATCGGGACACTGAAGCTTTCTTT. This chain connects TRBV7-2 to TRBJ1-1; D is undetermined. Germline V gene sequence: CDR1 SGHTA, CDR2 FQGNSA. CDR3 length: 13 amino acids. V was trimmed by 2 bases and J by 3 bases, leaving 7 bases between them.

This clonotype was picked up many times. The chain uses TRBV4-2 and TRBJ1-1; a possible D gene is TRBD1 (5 bases). Trimming cost V 0 bases and J 11 bases, with 10 bases left between them. This CDR3 is 12 amino acids long. Germline CDR1 and CDR2: LGHNA and YNFKEQ. CDR3 nucleotides: TGTGCCAGCAGCCAAGAGGAGGGGCGGGCTTTCTTT. This codes for CASSQEEGRAFF.

V is TRBV20-1 and J is TRBJ1-6, with 10 positions matching TRBD1. With 3 bases clipped from V and 8 bases from J, the junction kept 10 bases outside the gene matches. Per germline, CDR1 DFQATT and CDR2 SNEGSKA (reference sequence). The CDR3 is 16 residues long. CDR3 in DNA: TGCAGTGCTAGTGCTTCCGGGACAGGGGTCTATTCACCCCTCCACTTT. It is translated as CSASASGTGVYSPLHF.

This clonotype appeared many times. This chain connects TRBV20-1 to TRBJ2-3, with D hard to call. The germline CDR1 and CDR2 sequences are DFQATT and SNEGSKA (reference sequence). CDR3 size: 13 residues. Trimming cost V 4 bases and J 0 bases, with 8 bases left between them. The CDR3 protein is CSATQTSTDTQYF. For the CDR3, the DNA is TGCAGTGCTACCCAGACTAGCACAGATACGCAGTATTTT.

This clonotype was seen repeatedly, ten times or more. The V and J genes are TRBV7-2 and TRBJ2-5; the match to TRBD2 covers 12 bases. This CDR3 region has 16 residues. Germline values: CDR1 SGHTA, CDR2 FQGNSA. J was trimmed by 4 bases and V by 5 bases; bases with no gene match: 8. As DNA, the CDR3 is TGTGCCAGCAGCCGAGGGTCGACTAGCGGGGGAGAGACCCAGTACTTC. Translated, it gives CASSRGSTSGGETQYF.

In its sample, this clonotype was seen many times. The CDR3 bases are TGCAGTGCTACAGAGGGGACTAGCGGGAGAGAGACCCAGTACTTC. It yields the protein CSATEGTSGRETQYF. The chain couples TRBV20-1 to TRBJ2-5; 14 bases line up with TRBD2. This CDR3 is 15 amino acids long. Trimming at V came to 4 bases and at J to 4 bases, leaving 5 bases not matched to a gene. Germline V gives CDR1 DFQATT, CDR2 SNEGSKA (reference sequence).

Ten or more counts support this clonotype. V and J are TRBV5-1 and TRBJ2-1; TRBD2 agrees at 12 bases. Germline assignment: CDR1 SGHRS and CDR2 YFSETQ. J gave up 6 bases and V 1 base, and 8 bases lay outside the gene matches. This CDR3 has 17 residues. CDR3 in DNA: TGCGCCAGCAGCTTGTCCAGGACTAGCGGGATTACCAATGAGCAGTTCTTC. This codes for CASSLSRTSGITNEQFF.

This clonotype has a count of ten or more. The genes are TRBV5-1 and TRBJ1-1; D gene ambiguous. Deletions cut 0 bases from V and 8 bases from J, with 5 bases between. Germline V gives CDR1 SGHRS, CDR2 YFSETQ. The CDR3 totals 11 residues. CDR3 amino acids: CASSLGAEAFF. For the CDR3, the DNA is TGCGCCAGCAGCTTGGGGGCAGAAGCTTTCTTT.

The genes are TRBV2 and TRBJ2-1; 7 nucleotides agree with TRBD2. V shed 7 bases, J shed 6 bases, and the junction held 3 bases outside the gene matches. The CDR3 extends over 12 amino acids. Looked up from germline, CDR1 is SNHLY and CDR2 is FYNNEI. The CDR3 protein is CASNAGVNEQFF. CDR3 DNA: TGTGCCAGCAATGCGGGGGTCAATGAGCAGTTCTTC.

This clonotype was seen ten or more times. J is TRBJ1-6 and V is TRBV10-3; TRBD1 agrees at 8 bases. Trimming took 6 bases from V and 5 from J; bases not matched to a gene: 6. The length of the CDR3 is 15 residues. The germline CDR1 and CDR2 sequences are ENHRY and SYGVKD. The CDR3 here is CAIRLTGEDNSPLHF. CDR3 DNA sequence: TGTGCCATCAGGTTGACAGGGGAGGATAATTCACCCCTCCACTTT.

This clonotype showed up many times. The chain joins TRBV5-1 to TRBJ2-7; D might be TRBD1 or TRBD2, each matching 7 bases. CDR1 SGHRS and CDR2 YFSETQ come from the germline V gene. The V and J ends lost 0 bases and 5 bases respectively, with 18 bases between them. CDR3 length equals 16 residues. CDR3 bases: TGCGCCAGCAGCTTGGGCCTGGGGGAGGGGGCGAACGAGCAGTACGTC. Translation gives CASSLGLGEGANEQYV.

This clonotype was seen at least ten times. The rearrangement joins TRBV20-1 to TRBJ2-1; 9 nucleotides align to TRBD2. Per the germline V gene, CDR1 is DFQATT and CDR2 is SNEGSKA (reference sequence). The CDR3 length is 16 residues. Losses at the gene ends were 6 bases for V and 7 bases for J; bases not matched to a gene: 16. DNA for the CDR3: TGCAGTGCCGCCTCCGGGCGGGGGGGCTATAAGAATGAGCAGTTCTTC. Protein product: CSAASGRGGYKNEQFF.

This clonotype was recorded many times. The V call is TRBV20-1, the J call TRBJ2-5; D uncertain. V was shortened by 3 bases and J by 2 bases, with 7 bases between the two germline ends. In germline, CDR1 is DFQATT, CDR2 SNEGSKA (reference sequence). The CDR3 is 12 amino acids. CDR3 region: CSASGQQETQYF. For the CDR3, the DNA is TGCAGTGCTAGTGGTCAACAAGAGACCCAGTACTTC.

The chain recombines TRBV5-1 with TRBJ2-7; D may be TRBD2 (6 bases). Germline values: CDR1 SGHRS, CDR2 YFSETQ. The V gene lost 4 bases and the J gene lost 7 bases, with 18 bases spanning the gap. The CDR3 runs 14 residues. DNA of the CDR3: TGCGCCAGCAGCCAGACTAGAACCTCTGGGGAGCAGTACTTC. Protein sequence: CASSQTRTSGEQYF.

On this clonotype itself: The junction departs from germline at one end; a sequencing error may be responsible. V and J are TRBV24-1 and TRBJ2-1; 8 nucleotides align to TRBD1. The CDR3 is 15 amino acids. CDR1 and CDR2 from the germline V gene are KGHDR and SFDVKD. The CDR3 loop reads CATSDWTGPYNAQFF. DNA for the CDR3: TGTGCCACCAGTGATTGGACAGGGCCCTACAATGCGCAGTTCTTC.

In the case of this clonotype: A read error may explain this, as a much larger clone is one base away. This CDR3 reads CSASKSSEENQYF. The CDR3 DNA sequence: TGCAGTGCTAGTAAGAGCAGTGAAGAGAACCAGTACTTC. The chain employs TRBV20-1 and TRBJ2-5, with D uncertain. Germline CDR1 reads DFQATT; CDR2 reads SNEGSKA (reference sequence). The CDR3 contains 13 residues.